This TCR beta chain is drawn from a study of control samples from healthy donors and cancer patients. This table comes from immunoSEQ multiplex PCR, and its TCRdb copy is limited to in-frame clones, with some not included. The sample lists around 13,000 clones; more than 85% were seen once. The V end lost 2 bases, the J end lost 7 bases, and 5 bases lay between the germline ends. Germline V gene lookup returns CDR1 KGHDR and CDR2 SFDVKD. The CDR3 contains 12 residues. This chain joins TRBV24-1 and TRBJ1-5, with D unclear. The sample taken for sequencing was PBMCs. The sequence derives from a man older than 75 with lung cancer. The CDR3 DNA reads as TGTGCCACCAGTGATTCGGGACAGCCCCAGCATTTT. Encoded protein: CATSDSGQPQHF.